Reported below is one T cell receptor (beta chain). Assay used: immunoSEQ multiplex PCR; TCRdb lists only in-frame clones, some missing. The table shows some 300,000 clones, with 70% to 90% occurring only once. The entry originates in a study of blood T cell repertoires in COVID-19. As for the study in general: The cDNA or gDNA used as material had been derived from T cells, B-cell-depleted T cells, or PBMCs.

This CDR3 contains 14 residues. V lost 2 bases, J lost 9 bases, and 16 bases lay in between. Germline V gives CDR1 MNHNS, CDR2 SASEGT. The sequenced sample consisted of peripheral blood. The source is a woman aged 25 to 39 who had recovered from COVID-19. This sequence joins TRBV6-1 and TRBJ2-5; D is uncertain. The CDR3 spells CASSEIMTREAQYF. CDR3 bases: TGTGCCAGCAGTGAAATCATGACCCGCGAGGCCCAGTACTTC.